The clone carrying this T cell receptor (beta chain) occurred many times. Those with hyperthyroidism were 18 to 65 years old, newly diagnosed, and ill for under 2 months. Blood sampling occurred at first hyperthyroidism diagnosis, ahead of any ophthalmopathy symptoms. An approximately 9.4 ml volume of fresh peripheral blood provided the PBMCs. This sample was included in a study of T cells in Graves' hyperthyroidism and ophthalmopathy. Researchers amplified the TCR beta CDR3 regions from RNA transcripts. The primer set for the first-round RT-PCR of the TCR CDR3 was HTBI. Each CDR3 protein gets one entry after TCRdb re-called the multiplex PCR reads with MiXCR. Of more than 20,000 distinct CDR3 sequences in the sample, about 49% are singletons; the top ten hold approximately 25%. The CDR3 is 21 amino acids. CDR1 and CDR2 from the germline V gene are SEHNR and FQNEAQ (reference sequence). Trimming cost V 1 base and J 1 base, with 25 bases left between them.

The rearrangement joins TRBV7-9 to TRBJ2-2; tentatively, D is TRBD1 (5 bases). Sequences were obtained from blood. The TCR sequence derives from a woman aged 35 to 49 with Graves' hyperthyroidism that later progressed to Graves' ophthalmopathy. The CDR3 sequence is CASSLVIGVASDNKNTGELFF. In DNA, the CDR3 is TGTGCCAGCAGCTTAGTGATAGGGGTGGCTAGTGACAATAAGAACACCGGGGAGCTGTTTTTT.